This TCR beta chain originates from a study of CD8+ T cells in alopecia areata. This CDR3 region has 14 residues. V gave up 3 bases and J gave up 3 bases; unmatched junction bases: 6. Germline values: CDR1 SQVTM, CDR2 ANQGSEA. TCR sequencing used cDNA made by reverse transcription of extracted RNA. The repertoire was sequenced with immunoSEQ multiplex PCR; TCRdb's copy has only in-frame clones and lacks some. The sample holds about 190,000 clones, 50% to 70% seen once. Both peripheral blood and punch biopsies of lesional scalp skin were obtained from patients who had alopecia areata. V gene TRBV29-1 combines with J gene TRBJ1-1; 8 positions agree with TRBD1. The source material was CD4+ T cells sorted from blood, sampled at week 0. This clonotype was obtained from a human donor with alopecia areata. CDR3: CSVDEVRGHTEAFF. As DNA, the CDR3 is TGCAGCGTTGACGAAGTCAGGGGGCACACTGAAGCTTTCTTT.